This T cell receptor (beta chain) was documented in a study of control samples from healthy donors and cancer patients. TCRdb's copy holds only in-frame clones and misses some; the assay was immunoSEQ multiplex PCR. The sample has some 410,000 clones, more than 80% seen once; the top ten hold 5% to 7%. CDR3 size: 14 residues. V was cut by 1 base and J by 6 bases, with 10 bases left in between. In germline, CDR1 is MGHRA, CDR2 YSYEKL. V gene TRBV4-1 combines with J gene TRBJ1-5; D gene ambiguous. The clonotype originates from a man aged 35-49 years with head and neck cancer. Input material: PBMCs. CDR3 in amino acids: CASSQATRSQPQHF. The CDR3 DNA follows: TGCGCCAGCAGCCAAGCGACGAGAAGTCAGCCCCAGCATTTT.